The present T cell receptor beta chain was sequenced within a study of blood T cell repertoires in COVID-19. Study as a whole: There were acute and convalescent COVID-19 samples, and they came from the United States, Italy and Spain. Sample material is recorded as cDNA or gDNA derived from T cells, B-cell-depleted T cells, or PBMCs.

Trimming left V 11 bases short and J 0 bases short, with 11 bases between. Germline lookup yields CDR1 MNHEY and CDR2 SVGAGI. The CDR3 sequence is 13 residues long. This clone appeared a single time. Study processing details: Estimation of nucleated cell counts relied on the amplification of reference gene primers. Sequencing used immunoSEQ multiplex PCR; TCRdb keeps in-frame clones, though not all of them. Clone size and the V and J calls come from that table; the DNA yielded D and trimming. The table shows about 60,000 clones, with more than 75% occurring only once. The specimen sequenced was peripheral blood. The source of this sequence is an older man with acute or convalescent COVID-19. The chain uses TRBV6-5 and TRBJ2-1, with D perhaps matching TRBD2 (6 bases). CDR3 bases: TGTGCCGTCGGGGGAAACTCCTACAATGAGCAGTTCTTC. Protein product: CAVGGNSYNEQFF.